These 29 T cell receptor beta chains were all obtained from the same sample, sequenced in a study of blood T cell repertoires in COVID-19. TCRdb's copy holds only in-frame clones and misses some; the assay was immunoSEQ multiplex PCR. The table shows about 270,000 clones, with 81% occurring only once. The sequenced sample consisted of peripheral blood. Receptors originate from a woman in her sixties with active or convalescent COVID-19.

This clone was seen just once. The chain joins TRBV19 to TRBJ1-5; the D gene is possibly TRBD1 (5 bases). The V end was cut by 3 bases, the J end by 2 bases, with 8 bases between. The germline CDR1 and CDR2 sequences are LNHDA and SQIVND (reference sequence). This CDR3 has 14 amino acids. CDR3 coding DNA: TGTGCCAGTAGTATCCAGGGCCGCAATCAGCCCCAGCATTTT. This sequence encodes CASSIQGRNQPQHF.

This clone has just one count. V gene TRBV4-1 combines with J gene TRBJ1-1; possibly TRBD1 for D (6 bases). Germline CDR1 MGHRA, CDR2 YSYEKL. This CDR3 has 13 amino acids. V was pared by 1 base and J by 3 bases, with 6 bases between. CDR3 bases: TGCGCCAGCAGCCAAGGGGGGCACACTGAAGCTTTCTTT. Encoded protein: CASSQGGHTEAFF.

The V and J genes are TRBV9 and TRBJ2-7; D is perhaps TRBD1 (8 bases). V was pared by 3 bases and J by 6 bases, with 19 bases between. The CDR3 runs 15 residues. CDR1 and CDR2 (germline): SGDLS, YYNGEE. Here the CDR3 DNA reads TGTGCCAGCAGCGCACAGGGGGGGCCCGGAATCGAGCAGTACTTC. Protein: CASSAQGGPGIEQYF.

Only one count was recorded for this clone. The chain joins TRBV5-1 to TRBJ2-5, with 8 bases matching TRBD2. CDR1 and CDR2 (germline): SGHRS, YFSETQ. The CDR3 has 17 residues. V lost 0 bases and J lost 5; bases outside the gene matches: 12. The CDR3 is CASSLALLAAGGETQYF. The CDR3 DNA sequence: TGCGCCAGCAGCTTGGCCCTACTAGCGGCCGGGGGGGAGACCCAGTACTTC. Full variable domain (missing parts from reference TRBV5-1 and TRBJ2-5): KAGVTQTPRYLIKTRGQQVTLSCSPISGHRSVSWYQQTPGQGLQFLFEYFSETQRNKGNFPGRFSGRQFSNSRSEMNVSTLELGDSALYLCASSLALLAAGGETQYFGPGTRLLVL.

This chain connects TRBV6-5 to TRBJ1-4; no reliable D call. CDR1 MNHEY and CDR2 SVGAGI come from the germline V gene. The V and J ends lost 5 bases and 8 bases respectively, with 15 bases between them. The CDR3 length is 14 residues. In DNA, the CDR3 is TGTGCCAGCAGTCCGGACTTGTGGGAGGAAAAACTGTTTTTT. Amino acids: CASSPDLWEEKLFF.

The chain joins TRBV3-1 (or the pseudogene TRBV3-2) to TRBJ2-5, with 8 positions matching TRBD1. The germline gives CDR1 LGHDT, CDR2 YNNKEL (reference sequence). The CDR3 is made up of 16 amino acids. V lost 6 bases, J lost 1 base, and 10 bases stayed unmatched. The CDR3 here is CASSRWVGTGQETQYF. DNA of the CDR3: TGTGCCAGCAGTCGCTGGGTCGGGACAGGCCAAGAGACCCAGTACTTC.

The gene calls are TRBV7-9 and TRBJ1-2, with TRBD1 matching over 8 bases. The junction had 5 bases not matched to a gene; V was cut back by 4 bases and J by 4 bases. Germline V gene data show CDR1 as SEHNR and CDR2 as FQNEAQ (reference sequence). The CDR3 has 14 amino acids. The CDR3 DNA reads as TGTGCCAGCAGCTCGGGACAGGCCGCCTATGGCTACACCTTC. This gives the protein CASSSGQAAYGYTF.

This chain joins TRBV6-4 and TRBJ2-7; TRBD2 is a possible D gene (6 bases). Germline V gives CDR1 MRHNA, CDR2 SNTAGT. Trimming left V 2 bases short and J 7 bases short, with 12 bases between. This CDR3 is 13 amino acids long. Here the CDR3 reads CASSDGVAGEQYF. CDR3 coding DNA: TGTGCCAGCAGTGACGGAGTGGCGGGAGAGCAGTACTTC.

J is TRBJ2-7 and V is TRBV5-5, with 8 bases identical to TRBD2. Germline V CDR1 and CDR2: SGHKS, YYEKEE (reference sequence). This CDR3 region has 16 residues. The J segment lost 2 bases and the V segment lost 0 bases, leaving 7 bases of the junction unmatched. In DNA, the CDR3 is TGTGCCAGCAGCTTGGAAGATAGCGGGGCCGCCTACGAGCAGTACTTC. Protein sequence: CASSLEDSGAAYEQYF.

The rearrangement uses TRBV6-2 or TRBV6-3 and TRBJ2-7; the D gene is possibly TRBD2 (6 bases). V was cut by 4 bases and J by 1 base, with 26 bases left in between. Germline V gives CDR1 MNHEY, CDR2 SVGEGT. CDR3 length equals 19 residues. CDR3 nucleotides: TGTGCCAGCAGTTTAAGCGCGGGAAAAGGAGCGGCCTTTTCCTACGAGCAGTACTTC. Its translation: CASSLSAGKGAAFSYEQYF.

DNA of the CDR3: TGTGCCAGCAGTTCTTCACGGGGGGCCAACGTCCTGACTTTC. Its translation is CASSSSRGANVLTF. The rearrangement links TRBV5-4 to TRBJ2-6; D is uncertain. The CDR3 is made up of 14 amino acids. Trimming left V 5 bases short and J 4 bases short, with 10 bases between. Germline lookup yields CDR1 SGHNT and CDR2 YYREEE (reference sequence).

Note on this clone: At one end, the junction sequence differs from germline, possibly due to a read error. The CDR3 loop is CASSSGGAGVF. The DNA of the CDR3 is TGTGCCAGCAGTAGCGGGGGGGCCGGGGTCTTC. The chain couples TRBV12-3 or TRBV12-4 to TRBJ2-1, with 10 bases identical to TRBD2. The CDR3 is made up of 11 amino acids.

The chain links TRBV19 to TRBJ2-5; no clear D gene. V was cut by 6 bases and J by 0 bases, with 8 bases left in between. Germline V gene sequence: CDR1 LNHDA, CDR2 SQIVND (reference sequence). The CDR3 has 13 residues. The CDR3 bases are TGTGCCAGTAGCCTATATGACCAAGAGACCCAGTACTTC. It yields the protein CASSLYDQETQYF.

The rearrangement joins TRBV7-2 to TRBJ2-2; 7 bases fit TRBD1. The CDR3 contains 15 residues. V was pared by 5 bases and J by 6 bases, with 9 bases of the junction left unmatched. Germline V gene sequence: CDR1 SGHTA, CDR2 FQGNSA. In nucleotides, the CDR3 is TGTGCCAGCAGCCTTGGGGACAGTTCCCCCGGGGAGCTGTTTTTT. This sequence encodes CASSLGDSSPGELFF.

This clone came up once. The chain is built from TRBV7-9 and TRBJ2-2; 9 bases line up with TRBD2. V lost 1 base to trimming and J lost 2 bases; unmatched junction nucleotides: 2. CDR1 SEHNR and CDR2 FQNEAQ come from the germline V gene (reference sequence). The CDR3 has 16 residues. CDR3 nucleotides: TGTGCCAGCAGCTTAGGAGCGGGGGGAAACACCGGGGAGCTGTTTTTT. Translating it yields CASSLGAGGNTGELFF.

The CDR3 DNA reads as TGTGCCAGCAGCTTCGGACAGGGTAATTCACCCCTCCACTTT. Its protein product is CASSFGQGNSPLHF. The chain joins TRBV7-8 to TRBJ1-6; 8 bases agree with TRBD1. After removal of 3 bases from V and 6 bases from J, the junction contained 1 base not matched to a gene. The CDR3 runs to 14 residues. The germline V gene has CDR1 SGHVS and CDR2 FQNEAQ.

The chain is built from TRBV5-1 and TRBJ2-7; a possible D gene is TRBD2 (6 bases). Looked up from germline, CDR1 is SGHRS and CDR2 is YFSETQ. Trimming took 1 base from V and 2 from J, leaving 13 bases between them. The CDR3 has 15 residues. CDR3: CASSLSGGLTYEQYF. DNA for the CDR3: TGCGCCAGCAGCTTGTCCGGGGGACTTACCTACGAGCAGTACTTC.

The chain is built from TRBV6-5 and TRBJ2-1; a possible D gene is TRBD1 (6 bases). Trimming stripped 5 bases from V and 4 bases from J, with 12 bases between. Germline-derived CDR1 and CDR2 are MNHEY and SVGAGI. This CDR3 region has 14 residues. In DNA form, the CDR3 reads TGTGCCAGCAGTCCCGGGACAAAGTACAATGAGCAGTTCTTC. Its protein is CASSPGTKYNEQFF.

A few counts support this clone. For the CDR3, the DNA is TGTGCCACCAGTGACGGGACAGGAGGCACAGATACGCAGTATTTT. The encoded protein is CATSDGTGGTDTQYF. V gene TRBV24-1 combines with J gene TRBJ2-3; TRBD1 matches at 8 bases. Germline loops: CDR1 KGHDR, CDR2 SFDVKD. Trimming removed 4 bases from V and 1 base from J; junction bases left unmatched: 3. The CDR3 is made up of 15 amino acids.

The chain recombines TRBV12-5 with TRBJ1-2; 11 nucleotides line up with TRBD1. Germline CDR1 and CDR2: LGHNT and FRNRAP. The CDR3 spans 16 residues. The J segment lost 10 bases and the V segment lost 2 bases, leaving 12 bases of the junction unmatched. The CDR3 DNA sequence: TGTGCTAGTGGTTTGAGTATCGCGCGGACAGGGGGCGACTACACCTTC. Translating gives CASGLSIARTGGDYTF.

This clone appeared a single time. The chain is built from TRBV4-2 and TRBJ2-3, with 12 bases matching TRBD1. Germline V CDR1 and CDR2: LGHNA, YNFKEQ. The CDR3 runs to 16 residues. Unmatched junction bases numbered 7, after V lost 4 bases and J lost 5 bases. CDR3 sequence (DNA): TGTGCCAGCAGCCGAGGGACAGGGGGCCGGGGAGATACGCAGTATTTT. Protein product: CASSRGTGGRGDTQYF.

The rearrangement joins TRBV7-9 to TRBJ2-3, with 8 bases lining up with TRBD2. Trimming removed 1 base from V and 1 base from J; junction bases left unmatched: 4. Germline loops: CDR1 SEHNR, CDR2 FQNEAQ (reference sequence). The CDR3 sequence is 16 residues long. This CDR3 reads CASSLVQRGRTDTQYF. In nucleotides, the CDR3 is TGTGCCAGCAGCTTAGTTCAGCGGGGGCGCACAGATACGCAGTATTTT. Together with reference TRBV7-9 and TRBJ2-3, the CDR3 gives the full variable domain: DTGVSQNPRHKITKRGQNVTFRCDPISEHNRLYWYRQTLGQGPEFLTYFQNEAQLEKSRLLSDRFSAERPKGSFSTLEIQRTEQGDSAMYLCASSLVQRGRTDTQYFGPGTRLTVL.

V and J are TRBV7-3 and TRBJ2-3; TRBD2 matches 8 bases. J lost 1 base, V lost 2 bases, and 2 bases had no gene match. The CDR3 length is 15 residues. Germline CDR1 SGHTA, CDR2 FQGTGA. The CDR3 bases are TGTGCCAGCAGCTTAGAGCGGGGGCGCACAGATACGCAGTATTTT. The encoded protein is CASSLERGRTDTQYF.

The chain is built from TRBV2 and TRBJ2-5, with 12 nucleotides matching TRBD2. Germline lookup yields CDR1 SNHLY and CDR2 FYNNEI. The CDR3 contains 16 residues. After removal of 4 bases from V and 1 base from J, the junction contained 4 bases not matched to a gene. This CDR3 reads CASSGSSGGAQETQYF. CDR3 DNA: TGTGCCAGCAGTGGATCTAGCGGGGGGGCCCAAGAGACCCAGTACTTC.

Here the CDR3 reads CAGTTGNGYEQYF. In nucleotides, the CDR3 is TGTGCCGGAACGACAGGGAACGGCTACGAGCAGTACTTC. The chain carries TRBV7-8 and TRBJ2-7, with 7 bases aligning to TRBD1. The length of the CDR3 is 13 residues. Germline V gene data show CDR1 as SGHVS and CDR2 as FQNEAQ. V lost 11 bases to trimming and J lost 3 bases; unmatched junction nucleotides: 10.

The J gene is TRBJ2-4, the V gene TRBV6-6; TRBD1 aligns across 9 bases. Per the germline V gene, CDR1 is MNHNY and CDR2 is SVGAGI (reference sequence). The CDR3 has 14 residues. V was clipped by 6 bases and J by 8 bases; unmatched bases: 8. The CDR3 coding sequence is TGTGCCAGCAGCCCCGCGGGACAGGGAGACATTCAGTACTTC. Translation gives CASSPAGQGDIQYF.

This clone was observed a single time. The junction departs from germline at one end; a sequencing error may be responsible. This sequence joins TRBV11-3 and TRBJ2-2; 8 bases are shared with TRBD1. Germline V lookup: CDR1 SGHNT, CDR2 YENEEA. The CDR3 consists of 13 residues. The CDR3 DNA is TGTGCCACCAGCAGGGGGCGCACCGGGGAGCTGTTTTTT. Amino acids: CATSRGRTGELFF.

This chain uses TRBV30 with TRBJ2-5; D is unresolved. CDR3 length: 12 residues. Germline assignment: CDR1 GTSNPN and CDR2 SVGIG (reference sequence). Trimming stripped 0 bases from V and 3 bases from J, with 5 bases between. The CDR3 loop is CAWSVIEETQYF. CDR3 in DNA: TGTGCCTGGAGTGTAATAGAAGAGACCCAGTACTTC.

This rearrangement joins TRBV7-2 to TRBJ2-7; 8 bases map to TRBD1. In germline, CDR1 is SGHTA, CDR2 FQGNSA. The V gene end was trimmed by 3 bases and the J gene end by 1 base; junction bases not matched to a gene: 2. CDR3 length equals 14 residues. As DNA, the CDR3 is TGTGCCAGCAGCTTGGACAGGGATTCCTACGAGCAGTACTTC. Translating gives CASSLDRDSYEQYF.